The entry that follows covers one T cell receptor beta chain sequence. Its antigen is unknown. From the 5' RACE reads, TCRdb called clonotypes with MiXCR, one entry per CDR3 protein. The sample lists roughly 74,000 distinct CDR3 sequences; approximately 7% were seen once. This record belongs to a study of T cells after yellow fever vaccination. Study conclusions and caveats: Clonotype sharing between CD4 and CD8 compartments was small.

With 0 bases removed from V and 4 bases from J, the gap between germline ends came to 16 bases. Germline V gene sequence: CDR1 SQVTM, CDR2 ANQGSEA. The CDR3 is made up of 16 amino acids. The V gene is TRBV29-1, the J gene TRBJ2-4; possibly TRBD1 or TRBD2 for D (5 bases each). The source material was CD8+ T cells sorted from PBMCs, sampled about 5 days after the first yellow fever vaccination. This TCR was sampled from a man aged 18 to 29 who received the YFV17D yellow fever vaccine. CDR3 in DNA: TGCAGCGTTGAAGACCGGGGCCCCTATGTAAAAAACATTCAGTACTTC. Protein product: CSVEDRGPYVKNIQYF.